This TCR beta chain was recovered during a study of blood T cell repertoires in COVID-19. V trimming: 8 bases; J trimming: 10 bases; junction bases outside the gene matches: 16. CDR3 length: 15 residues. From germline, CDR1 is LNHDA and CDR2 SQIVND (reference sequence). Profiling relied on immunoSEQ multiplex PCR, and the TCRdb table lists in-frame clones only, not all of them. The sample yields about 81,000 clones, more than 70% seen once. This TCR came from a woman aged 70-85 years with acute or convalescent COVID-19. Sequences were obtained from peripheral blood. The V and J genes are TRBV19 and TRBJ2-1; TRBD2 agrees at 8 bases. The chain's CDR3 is CASVTAGVEPREQFF. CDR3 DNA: TGTGCCAGTGTGACAGCGGGAGTGGAACCGCGGGAGCAGTTCTTC.